Below are 21 T cell receptor beta chains sequenced from a single sample in a study of T cell repertoires in cytomegalovirus infection. What these receptors recognize is not known. MiXCR was run by TCRdb on the reads, yielding one entry per CDR3 protein. The data contain just under 500,000 distinct CDR3 sequences, around 35% of them singletons. This material consisted of cultured PBMCs, taken from culture after CMV antigen stimulation. All receptors derive from a human donor in good health (CMV status not recorded). Some clones in this sample may be carry-over from other donors' samples.

This clonotype was detected a few times. The chain carries TRBV27 and TRBJ2-2; 9 bases are shared with TRBD1. The CDR3 sequence is 14 residues long. Per the germline V gene, CDR1 is MNHEY and CDR2 is SMNVEV (reference sequence). V was pared by 6 bases and J by 9 bases, with 8 bases of the junction left unmatched. The CDR3 DNA reads as TGTGCCAGCAGCCCGGGACAGGGACTGAGGGAGCTGTTTTTT. Encoded protein: CASSPGQGLRELFF.

This clonotype was picked up a small number of times. A much larger clone differs from this one at a single base, so this may be a read error. The chain is built from TRBV7-8 and TRBJ2-5; the D gene is possibly TRBD1 (6 bases). V was shortened by 1 base and J by 6 bases, with 9 bases between the two germline ends. The CDR3 is made up of 13 amino acids. The germline V gene encodes CDR1 SGHVS and CDR2 FQNEAQ. The CDR3 DNA is TGTGCCAGCAGCTTAGTAGGGGGACAGACCCAGTACTTC. Amino acid sequence: CASSLVGGQTQYF.

This clonotype was seen a few times. The V gene is TRBV7-2, the J gene TRBJ2-3; 9 nucleotides match TRBD2. V lost 1 base, J lost 6 bases, and 8 bases stayed unmatched. The CDR3 covers 16 residues. CDR1 is SGHTA, CDR2 FQGNSA, per germline. The CDR3 nucleotides read TGTGCCAGCAGCTTAGTTCCAGCGGGAGGATCGGATACGCAGTATTTT. Translation: CASSLVPAGGSDTQYF.

This clonotype was picked up many times. The chain recombines TRBV7-2 with TRBJ2-2; D perhaps matches TRBD2 (5 bases). Deletions cut 2 bases from V and 3 bases from J, with 13 bases between. This CDR3 spans 16 amino acids. CDR1 and CDR2 from the germline V gene are SGHTA and FQGNSA. CDR3 residues: CASSLFRAGDTGELFF. The CDR3 region has the DNA TGTGCCAGCAGCTTATTTAGGGCCGGGGACACCGGGGAGCTGTTTTTT.

V is TRBV19 and J is TRBJ1-5; TRBD1 agrees at 11 bases. This CDR3 region has 15 residues. The junction had 6 bases not matched to a gene; V was cut back by 6 bases and J by 5 bases. Germline loops: CDR1 LNHDA, CDR2 SQIVND (reference sequence). This chain's CDR3 is CASSTGTGGDQPQHF. In nucleotides, the CDR3 is TGTGCCAGTAGCACAGGGACAGGGGGGGATCAGCCCCAGCATTTT.

This clonotype was found many times. V is TRBV7-6 and J is TRBJ2-7; unclear D gene. Trimming cost V 2 bases and J 0 bases, with 14 bases left between them. This CDR3 has 16 residues. Germline CDR1 and CDR2: SGHVS and FNYEAQ. The DNA for the CDR3 is TGTGCCAGCAGCTTACAAGGGATAGACGTCTCCTACGAGCAGTACTTC. It yields the protein CASSLQGIDVSYEQYF.

The J gene is TRBJ2-7, the V gene TRBV5-4; TRBD1 matches 9 bases. Losses at the gene ends were 3 bases for V and 4 bases for J; bases not matched to a gene: 8. This CDR3 has 15 amino acids. Germline assignment: CDR1 SGHNT and CDR2 YYREEE (reference sequence). In DNA, the CDR3 is TGTGCCAGCAGCTGGGGGACAGGGATCGCTTACGAGCAGTACGTC. This sequence encodes CASSWGTGIAYEQYV.

This clonotype was picked up a small number of times. V is TRBV27 and J is TRBJ1-5; 9 bases agree with TRBD1. Trimming took 1 base from V and 4 from J; bases not matched to a gene: 5. The CDR3 contains 16 residues. The germline V gene has CDR1 MNHEY and CDR2 SMNVEV (reference sequence). The CDR3 spells CASSLYRGQGNQPQHF. CDR3 bases: TGTGCCAGCAGTTTATATCGGGGACAGGGAAATCAGCCCCAGCATTTT.

The rearrangement joins TRBV7-8 to TRBJ2-1; D gene uncertain. Germline loops: CDR1 SGHVS, CDR2 FQNEAQ. The CDR3 extends over 15 amino acids. V was pared by 5 bases and J by 5 bases, with 16 bases between. The CDR3 reads CASSQGFLTNNEQFF. CDR3 in DNA: TGTGCCAGCAGCCAAGGGTTTTTGACCAACAATGAGCAGTTCTTC.

This chain uses TRBV7-3 with TRBJ2-7, with a tentative D call TRBD2 (6 bases). The CDR3 spans 14 residues. V was shortened by 1 base and J by 2 bases, with 9 bases between the two germline ends. Germline values: CDR1 SGHTA, CDR2 FQGTGA. DNA for the CDR3: TGTGCCAGCAGCTTAATGGCGGGAACCTACGAGCAGTACTTC. It yields the protein CASSLMAGTYEQYF. Using reference TRBV7-3 and TRBJ2-7 for the parts outside the CDR3, the full variable domain is GAGVSQTPSNKVTEKGKYVELRCDPISGHTALYWYRQSLGQGPEFLIYFQGTGAADDSGLPNDRFFAVRPEGSVSTLKIQRTERGDSAVYLCASSLMAGTYEQYFGPGTRLTVT.

The chain employs TRBV4-3 and TRBJ2-1; either TRBD1 or TRBD2 may supply D (6 bases each). Germline V gives CDR1 LGHNA, CDR2 YSLEER. V was trimmed by 3 bases and J by 8 bases, leaving 20 bases between them. The CDR3 runs to 16 residues. DNA for the CDR3: TGCGCCAGCAGCCAGGAGACCAGGGGACTTGGCCATGAGCAGTTCTTC. It yields the protein CASSQETRGLGHEQFF.

This clonotype has at least ten counts. V gene TRBV7-2 combines with J gene TRBJ2-1; 11 positions agree with TRBD2. With 4 bases clipped from V and 8 bases from J, the junction kept 4 bases outside the gene matches. The CDR3 length is 14 residues. Germline V gene sequence: CDR1 SGHTA, CDR2 FQGNSA. The CDR3 region has the DNA TGTGCCAGCAGCTCTAGCGGGAGGCGTGATGAGCAGTTCTTC. This translates into CASSSSGRRDEQFF. The full variable domain, with the rest looked up from reference TRBV7-2 and TRBJ2-1, is GAGVSQSPSNKVTEKGKDVELRCDPISGHTALYWYRQSLGQGLEFLIYFQGNSAPDKSGLPSDRFSAERTGGSVSTLTIQRTQQEDSAVYLCASSSSGRRDEQFFGPGTRLTVL.

The CDR3 loop reads CASSRVGARTEAFF. The CDR3 DNA sequence: TGTGCCAGCAGCCGTGTAGGGGCGCGTACTGAAGCTTTCTTT. The V call is TRBV7-9, the J call TRBJ1-1, with a weak D call TRBD1 (5 bases). Looked up from germline, CDR1 is SEHNR and CDR2 is FQNEAQ (reference sequence). Trimming took 5 bases from V and 5 from J, leaving 15 bases between them. The CDR3 runs to 14 residues.

On this clonotype itself: The junction does not match germline at one end; this may be a read error. This chain links TRBV5-3 with TRBJ2-2; 10 bases are shared with TRBD1. TRBV5-3 is annotated as an ORF whose role is uncertain. This CDR3 comprises 15 residues. The CDR3 DNA reads as TGTGCCAGCAGCTCCGGGACAGGGGTTAACGGGGAGCTGTTTTTT. This gives the protein CASSSGTGVNGELFF.

J is TRBJ1-2 and V is TRBV11-2, with 7 bases matching TRBD1. V lost 5 bases and J lost 2; bases outside the gene matches: 5. CDR1 and CDR2 from the germline V gene are SGHAT and FQNNGV. This CDR3 is built from 14 residues. The CDR3 coding sequence is TGTGCCAGCAGCAACGACAGGGTAAACTATGGCTACACCTTC. Its translation: CASSNDRVNYGYTF.

The chain joins TRBV12-3 or TRBV12-4 to TRBJ2-5; 7 nucleotides agree with TRBD1. The length of the CDR3 is 14 residues. Trimming at V came to 4 bases and at J to 10 bases, leaving 12 bases not matched to a gene. The CDR3 here is CASSSRGGPQDQYF. The DNA for the CDR3 is TGTGCCAGCAGTTCCCGAGGGGGCCCCCAGGACCAGTACTTC.

This clonotype was seen more than once but under ten times. The V and J genes are TRBV5-5 and TRBJ2-6; no definite D call. With 1 base removed from V and 0 bases from J, the gap between germline ends came to 5 bases. Germline values: CDR1 SGHKS, CDR2 YYEKEE (reference sequence). The CDR3 totals 15 residues. The CDR3 nucleotides are TGTGCCAGCAGCTTGCGTACCTCTGGGGCCAACGTCCTGACTTTC. Amino acid sequence: CASSLRTSGANVLTF.

This clonotype showed up many times. The gene calls are TRBV7-2 and TRBJ2-3; unclear D gene. This CDR3 contains 17 residues. Germline lookup yields CDR1 SGHTA and CDR2 FQGNSA. Trimming pared 1 base from V and 0 bases from J, leaving 14 bases between. This chain's CDR3 is CASSLEEAVASTDTQYF. CDR3 nucleotides: TGTGCCAGCAGCTTAGAAGAGGCCGTCGCAAGCACAGATACGCAGTATTTT.

The V gene is TRBV12-3 or TRBV12-4, the J gene TRBJ2-1; D call uncertain. V was clipped by 8 bases and J by 16 bases, with 24 bases between them. The CDR3 runs 13 residues. CDR3 nucleotides: TGTGCCAGCGGAAGTGGGCTAGGCGGACCGCAATTCTTC. Encoded protein: CASGSGLGGPQFF.

Here the CDR3 reads CSVGWGTGNQPQHF. The CDR3, as DNA: TGCAGCGTTGGATGGGGGACAGGGAATCAGCCCCAGCATTTT. This chain links TRBV29-1 with TRBJ1-5, with 9 bases identical to TRBD1. Germline loops: CDR1 SQVTM, CDR2 ANQGSEA. This CDR3 region has 14 residues. Trimming took 4 bases from V and 4 from J; bases not matched to a gene: 5. Filled out from reference TRBV29-1 and TRBJ1-5, the complete variable domain reads SAVISQKPSRDICQRGTSLTIQCQVDSQVTMMFWYRQQPGQSLTLIATANQGSEATYESGFVIDKFPISRPNLTFSTLTVSNMSPEDSSIYLCSVGWGTGNQPQHFGDGTRLSIL.

The chain is built from TRBV6-2 or TRBV6-3 and TRBJ2-3, with 11 bases that match TRBD2. This CDR3 has 15 residues. In germline, CDR1 is MNHEY, CDR2 SVGEGT. V lost 6 bases, J lost 2 bases, and 4 bases stayed unmatched. CDR3 region: CASRLLAGATDTQYF. Here the CDR3 DNA reads TGTGCCAGCAGGCTACTAGCGGGAGCCACAGATACGCAGTATTTT.